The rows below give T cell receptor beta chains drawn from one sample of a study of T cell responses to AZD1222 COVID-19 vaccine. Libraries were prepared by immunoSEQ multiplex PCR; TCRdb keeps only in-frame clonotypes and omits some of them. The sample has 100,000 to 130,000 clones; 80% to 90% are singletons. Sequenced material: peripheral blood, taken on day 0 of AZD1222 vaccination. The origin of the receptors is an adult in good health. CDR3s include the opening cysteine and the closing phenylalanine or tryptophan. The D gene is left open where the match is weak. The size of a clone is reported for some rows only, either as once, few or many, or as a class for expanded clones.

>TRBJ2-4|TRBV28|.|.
TGTGCCAGCAGTCCCCCCCCGGGAAGGGGCAACATTCAGTACTTC
CASSPPPGRGNIQYF
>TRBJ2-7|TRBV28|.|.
TGTGCCAGCAGTGGAGTGGGCAGGACCTACGAGCAGTACTTC
CASSGVGRTYEQYF
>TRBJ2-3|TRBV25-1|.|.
TGTGCCAGCGGGAGGGGGGGGTCTCGCACAGATACGCAGTATTTT
CASGRGGSRTDTQYF
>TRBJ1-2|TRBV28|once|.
TGTGCCAGCTCAAGAAACTATGGCTACACCTTC
CASSRNYGYTF
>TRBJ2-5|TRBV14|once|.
TGTGCCAGCAGCCGTTCAACCGGGACGGCGAAGACCCAGTACTTC
CASSRSTGTAKTQYF
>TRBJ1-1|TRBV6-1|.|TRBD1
TGTGCCAGCAGTGCCCGGACAGGGAACCCGAACACTGAAGCTTTCTTT
CASSARTGNPNTEAFF
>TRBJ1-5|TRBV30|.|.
TGTGCCTGGAGTTCCCTGGGCAATCAGCCCCAGCATTTT
CAWSSLGNQPQHF
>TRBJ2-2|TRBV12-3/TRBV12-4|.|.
TGTGCCAGCACTAATCAGGCAGCCGGGGAGCTGTTTTTT
CASTNQAAGELFF
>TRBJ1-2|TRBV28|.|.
TGTGCCAGCAGCCACGGGGTGGGAGGGGGTGGCTACACCTTC
CASSHGVGGGGYTF
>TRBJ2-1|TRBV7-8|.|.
TGTGCCAGCAGCTTTAGCGTAAGCTCCTACAATGAGCAGTTCTTC
CASSFSVSSYNEQFF
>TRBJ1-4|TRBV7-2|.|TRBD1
TGTGCCAGCAGCTTAGGACCGAGACAGGGAATTGACGAAAAACTGTTTTTT
CASSLGPRQGIDEKLFF
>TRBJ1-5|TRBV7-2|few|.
TGTGCCAGCACCTTTGGGATACGGCAGCCCCAGCATTTT
CASTFGIRQPQHF
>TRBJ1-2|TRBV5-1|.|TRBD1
TGCGCCAGCAGCTCACCGGGACAGGGGGCGTTTGGCTACACCTTC
CASSSPGQGAFGYTF
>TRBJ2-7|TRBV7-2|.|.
TGTGCCAGCAGCTCACTAGGGTACGAGCAGTACTTC
CASSSLGYEQYF
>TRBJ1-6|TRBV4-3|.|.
TGCGCCAGCGGGCAGCTCAAGTCTAATTCACCCCTCCACTTT
CASGQLKSNSPLHF
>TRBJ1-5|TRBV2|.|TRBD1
TGTGCCAGCAGGGGACAGCCTAATCTCAATCAGCCCCAGCATTTT
CASRGQPNLNQPQHF
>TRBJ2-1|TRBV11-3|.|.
TGTGCCAGCAGCCGGCGGGGGCGGGAGTACGATGAGCAGTTCTTC
CASSRRGREYDEQFF
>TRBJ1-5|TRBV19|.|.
TGTGCCAGTAGTAGCACATGGACCCAGCATTTT
CASSSTWTQHF
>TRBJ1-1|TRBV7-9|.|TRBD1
TGTGCCAGCAGCTCCCCGACAGGGTACGACACTGAAGCTTTCTTT
CASSSPTGYDTEAFF
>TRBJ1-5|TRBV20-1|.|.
TGCAGTGCTAGTTTGAGGGGCCGTAGCAATCAGCCCCAGCATTTT
CSASLRGRSNQPQHF
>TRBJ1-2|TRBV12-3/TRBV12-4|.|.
TGTGCCAGCAGTTTAGTGGGGGGGCTCGAAGACACCTTC
CASSLVGGLEDTF
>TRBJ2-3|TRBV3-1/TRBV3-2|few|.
TGTGCCAGCAGCCAGAGAGGGACCACAGATACGCAGTATTTT
CASSQRGTTDTQYF
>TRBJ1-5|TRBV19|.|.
TGTGCCAGTGGGGACATCTATAGCAATCAGCCCCAGCATTTT
CASGDIYSNQPQHF
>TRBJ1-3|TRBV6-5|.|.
TGTGCCAGCACTATCCAAGGCGGAAACACCATATATTTT
CASTIQGGNTIYF
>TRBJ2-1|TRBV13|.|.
TGTGCCAGCAGCTTGCAGAGCCACTTCTACAATGAGCAGTTCTTC
CASSLQSHFYNEQFF
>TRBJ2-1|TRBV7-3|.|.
TGTGCCAGCAGCTTAACGCCGGGGGTGGATGAGCAGTTCTTC
CASSLTPGVDEQFF
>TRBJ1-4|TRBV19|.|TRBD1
TGTGCCAGTAGCGGGACAGCCGCCAATGAAAAACTGTTTTTT
CASSGTAANEKLFF
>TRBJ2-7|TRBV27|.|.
TGTGCCAGCAGACCAGGCGGGGTGCACAACGAGCAGTACTTC
CASRPGGVHNEQYF
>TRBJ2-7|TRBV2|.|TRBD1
TGTGCCAGCAGCCCAGACAGGGGTTACGAGCAGTACTTC
CASSPDRGYEQYF
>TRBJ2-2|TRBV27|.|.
TGTGCCAGCAGTCACTCCAGACCGGTCGGGGAGCTGTTTTTT
CASSHSRPVGELFF
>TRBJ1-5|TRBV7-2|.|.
TGTGCCAGCAGCTTTGGGGGGCTGGGTCAGCCCCAGCATTTT
CASSFGGLGQPQHF
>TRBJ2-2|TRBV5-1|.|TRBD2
TGCGCCAGCAGCCCGGGACTAGCGGGAGCGAACACCGGGGAGCTGTTTTTT
CASSPGLAGANTGELFF
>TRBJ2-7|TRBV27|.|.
TGTGCCAGCAGTTTATATGCGGACAACTTCCCCTACGAGCAGTACTTC
CASSLYADNFPYEQYF
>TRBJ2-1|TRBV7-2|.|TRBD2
TGTGCCAGCAGCTTAGCGTGGACTAGCGGGCGGGACAATGAGCAGTTCTTC
CASSLAWTSGRDNEQFF
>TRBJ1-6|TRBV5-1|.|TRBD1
TGCGCCAGCAGCTTGGAGAAGGGGGCGGATTTTAATTCACCCCTCCACTTT
CASSLEKGADFNSPLHF
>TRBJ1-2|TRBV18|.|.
TGTGCCAGCTCAAGGGGTCAGGGTTTCTATGGCTACACCTTC
CASSRGQGFYGYTF
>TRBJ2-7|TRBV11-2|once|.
TGTGCCAGCAGCGCCGGGACCCCAGTTGGACTCGAGCAGTACTTC
CASSAGTPVGLEQYF
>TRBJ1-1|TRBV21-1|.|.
TGTGCCAGCAGCACTCACTCAGGGCCCCACACTGAAGCTTTCTTT
CASSTHSGPHTEAFF
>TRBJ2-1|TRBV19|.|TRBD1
TGTGCCAGTAGTAGCCGACAGGGACGGACCTACAATGAGCAGTTCTTC
CASSSRQGRTYNEQFF
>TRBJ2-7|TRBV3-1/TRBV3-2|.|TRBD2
TGTGCCAGCAGCCAAGAAGCGGGGACTAGGATTTTC
CASSQEAGTRIF
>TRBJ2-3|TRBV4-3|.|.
TGCGCCAGCAGCCAAGAGGGCAGGGGATTCACAGATACGCAGTATTTT
CASSQEGRGFTDTQYF
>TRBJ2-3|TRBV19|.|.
TGTGCCAGCCACCAACTAGCAAACGCAGCCACAGATACGCAGTATTTT
CASHQLANAATDTQYF
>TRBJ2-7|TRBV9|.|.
TGTGCCAGCAGCGTACCCTCTGGTGGCTCCTACGAGCAGTACTTC
CASSVPSGGSYEQYF
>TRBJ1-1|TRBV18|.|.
TGTGCCAGCTCACCACCGAGGGGAGGGAACACTGAAGCTTTCTTT
CASSPPRGGNTEAFF
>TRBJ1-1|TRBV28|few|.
TGTGCCAGCAGTACCAGGGGTCGGGGATTGGCTTTCTTT
CASSTRGRGLAFF
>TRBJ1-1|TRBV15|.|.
TGTGCCACCAGCAGAGACAGGGGCTACTCTGAAGCTTTCTTT
CATSRDRGYSEAFF
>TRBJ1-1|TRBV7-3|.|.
TGTGCCAGCAGCACCGGACAGTACATGAACACTGAAGCTTTCTTT
CASSTGQYMNTEAFF
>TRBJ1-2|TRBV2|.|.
TGTGCCAGCAGTGACAGGGGTATAAACTATGGCTACACCTTC
CASSDRGINYGYTF
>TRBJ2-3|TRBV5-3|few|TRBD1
TGTGCCAGAAGCTCAGACAGGGGGGGAAGTACAGTTACGCAGTATTTT
CARSSDRGGSTVTQYF
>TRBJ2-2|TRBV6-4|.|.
TGTGCCAGCAGTGCGAACACCGGGGAGCTGTTTTTT
CASSANTGELFF
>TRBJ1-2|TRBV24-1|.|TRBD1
TGTGCCACCAGTGAGGGACAGGGGAACTATGGCTACACCTTC
CATSEGQGNYGYTF
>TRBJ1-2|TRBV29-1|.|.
TGCAGCGTTGAAGTCCAGGGTAACAGCTATGGCTACACCTTC
CSVEVQGNSYGYTF
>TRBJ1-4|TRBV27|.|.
TGTGCCAGCAGTAGGGGGTCAACTAATGAAAAACTGTTTTTT
CASSRGSTNEKLFF
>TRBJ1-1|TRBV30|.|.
TGTGCCTGGAGTGTACAGGTGAACACTGAAGCTTTCTTT
CAWSVQVNTEAFF
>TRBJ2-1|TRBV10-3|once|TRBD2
TGTGCCATCAGTGAGCGGTGGAGACTAGCGGGAGATGAGCAGTTCTTC
CAISERWRLAGDEQFF
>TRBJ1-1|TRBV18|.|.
TGTGCCAGCTCACAGGGACAGAACACTGAAGCTTTCTTT
CASSQGQNTEAFF
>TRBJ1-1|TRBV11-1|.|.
TGTGCCAGCAGCTTCAGCAGGATGAACACTGAAGCTTTCTTT
CASSFSRMNTEAFF